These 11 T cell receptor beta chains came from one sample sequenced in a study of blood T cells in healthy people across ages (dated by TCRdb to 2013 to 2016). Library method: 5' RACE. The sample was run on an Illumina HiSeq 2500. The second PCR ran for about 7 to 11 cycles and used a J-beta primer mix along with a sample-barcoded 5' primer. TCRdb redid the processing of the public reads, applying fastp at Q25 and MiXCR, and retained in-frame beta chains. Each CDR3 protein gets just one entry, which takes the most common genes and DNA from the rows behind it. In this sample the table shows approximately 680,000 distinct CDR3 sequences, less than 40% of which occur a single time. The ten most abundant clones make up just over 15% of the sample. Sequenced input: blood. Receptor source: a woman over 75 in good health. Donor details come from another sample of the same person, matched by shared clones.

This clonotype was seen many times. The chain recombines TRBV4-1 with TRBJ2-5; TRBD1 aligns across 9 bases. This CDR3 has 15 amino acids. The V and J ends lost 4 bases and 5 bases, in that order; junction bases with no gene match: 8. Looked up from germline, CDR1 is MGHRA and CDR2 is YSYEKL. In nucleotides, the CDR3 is TGCGCCAGCAGCCGATCACAGGGGGCGGGGGAGACCCAGTACTTC. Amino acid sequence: CASSRSQGAGETQYF.

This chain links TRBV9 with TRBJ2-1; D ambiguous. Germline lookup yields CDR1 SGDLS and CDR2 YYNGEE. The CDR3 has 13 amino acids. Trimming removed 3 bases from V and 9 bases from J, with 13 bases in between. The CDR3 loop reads CASSGHDWGEQFF. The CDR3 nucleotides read TGTGCCAGCAGCGGCCACGACTGGGGTGAGCAGTTCTTC.

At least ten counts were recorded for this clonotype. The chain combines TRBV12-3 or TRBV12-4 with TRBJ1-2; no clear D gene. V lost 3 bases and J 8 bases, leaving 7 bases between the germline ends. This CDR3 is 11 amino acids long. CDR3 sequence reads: CASSFGEGYTF. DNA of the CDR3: TGTGCCAGCAGTTTTGGCGAGGGCTACACCTTC.

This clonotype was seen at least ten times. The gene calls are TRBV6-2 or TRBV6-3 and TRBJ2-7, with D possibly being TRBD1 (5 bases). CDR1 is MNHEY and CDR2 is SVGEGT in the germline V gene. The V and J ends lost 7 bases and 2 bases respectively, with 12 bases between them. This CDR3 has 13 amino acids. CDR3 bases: TGTGCCAGCATTAGAGCAGGGACCTACGAGCAGTACTTC. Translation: CASIRAGTYEQYF.

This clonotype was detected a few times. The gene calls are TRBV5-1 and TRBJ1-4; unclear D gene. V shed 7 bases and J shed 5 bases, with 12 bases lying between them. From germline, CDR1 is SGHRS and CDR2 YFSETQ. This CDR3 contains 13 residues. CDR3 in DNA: TGCGCCAGCGCGGTTGGGAGGAATGAAAAACTGTTTTTT. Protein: CASAVGRNEKLFF. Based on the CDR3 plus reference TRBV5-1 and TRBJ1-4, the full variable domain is KAGVTQTPRYLIKTRGQQVTLSCSPISGHRSVSWYQQTPGQGLQFLFEYFSETQRNKGNFPGRFSGRQFSNSRSEMNVSTLELGDSALYLCASAVGRNEKLFFGSGTQLSVL.

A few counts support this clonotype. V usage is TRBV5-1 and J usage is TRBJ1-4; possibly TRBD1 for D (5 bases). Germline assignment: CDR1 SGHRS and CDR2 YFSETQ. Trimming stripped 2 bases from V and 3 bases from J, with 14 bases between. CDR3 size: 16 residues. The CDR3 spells CASSFGTQGPNEKLFF. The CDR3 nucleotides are TGCGCCAGCAGCTTCGGGACGCAGGGCCCTAATGAAAAACTGTTTTTT. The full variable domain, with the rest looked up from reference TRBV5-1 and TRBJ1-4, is KAGVTQTPRYLIKTRGQQVTLSCSPISGHRSVSWYQQTPGQGLQFLFEYFSETQRNKGNFPGRFSGRQFSNSRSEMNVSTLELGDSALYLCASSFGTQGPNEKLFFGSGTQLSVL.

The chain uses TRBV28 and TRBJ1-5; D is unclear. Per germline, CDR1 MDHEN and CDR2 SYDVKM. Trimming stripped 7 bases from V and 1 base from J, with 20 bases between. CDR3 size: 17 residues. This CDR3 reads CASTTAGGLGSNQPQHF. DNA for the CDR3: TGTGCCAGCACCACGGCGGGTGGACTAGGGAGCAATCAGCCCCAGCATTTT.

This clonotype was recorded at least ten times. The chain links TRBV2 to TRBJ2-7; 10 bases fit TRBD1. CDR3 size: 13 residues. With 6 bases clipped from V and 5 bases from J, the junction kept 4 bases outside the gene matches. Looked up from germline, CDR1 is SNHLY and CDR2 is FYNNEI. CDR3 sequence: CASSRDRGNEQYF. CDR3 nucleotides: TGTGCCAGCAGCCGGGACAGGGGTAACGAGCAGTACTTC.

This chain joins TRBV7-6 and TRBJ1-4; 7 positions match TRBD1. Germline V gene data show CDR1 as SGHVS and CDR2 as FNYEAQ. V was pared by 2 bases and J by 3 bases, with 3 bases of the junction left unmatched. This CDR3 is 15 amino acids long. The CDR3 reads CASSLSGGANEKLFF. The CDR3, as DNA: TGTGCCAGCAGCTTATCAGGGGGGGCTAATGAAAAACTGTTTTTT. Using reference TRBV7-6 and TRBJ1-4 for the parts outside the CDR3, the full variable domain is GAGVSQSPRYKVTKRGQDVALRCDPISGHVSLYWYRQALGQGPEFLTYFNYEAQQDKSGLPNDRFSAERPEGSISTLTIQRTEQRDSAMYRCASSLSGGANEKLFFGSGTQLSVL.

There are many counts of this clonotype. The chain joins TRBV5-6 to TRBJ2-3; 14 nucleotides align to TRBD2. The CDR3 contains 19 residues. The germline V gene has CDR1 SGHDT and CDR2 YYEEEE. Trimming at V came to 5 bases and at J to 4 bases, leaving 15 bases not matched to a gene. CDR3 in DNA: TGTGCCAGCAGTGGGCACGGGACTAGCGGGGGAAAGGCGGCAGATACGCAGTATTTT. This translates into CASSGHGTSGGKAADTQYF.

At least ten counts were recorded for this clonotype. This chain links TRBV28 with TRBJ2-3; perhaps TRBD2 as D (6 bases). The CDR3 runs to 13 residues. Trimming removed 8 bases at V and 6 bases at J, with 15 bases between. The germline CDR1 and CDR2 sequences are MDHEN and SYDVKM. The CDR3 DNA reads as TGTGCCAGCGTTCGGGGACTCCGGGATACGCAGTATTTT. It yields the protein CASVRGLRDTQYF.